A single sample is the source of the 5 T cell receptor beta chains below, sequenced in a study of CD8+ T cells in alopecia areata. Specified treatment: oral pan-JAK inhibitor, 5-10 mg twice daily. RNA extraction was followed by reverse transcription into cDNA, which acted as the sequencing template. The protocol was immunoSEQ multiplex PCR, while the TCRdb copy is restricted to in-frame clones and leaves out a portion. There are some 80,000 clones in the sample; around two thirds occur only once, and 20% to 25% lies in the top ten. The sequences come from CD8+ T cells sorted from blood, collected at week 24, from a patient treated with tofacitinib. The receptors come from a human donor with alopecia areata.

CDR3 sequence: CASSLLSSTDTQYF. The CDR3 nucleotides read TGTGCCAGCAGTTTATTGTCTAGCACAGATACGCAGTATTTT. This chain connects TRBV28 to TRBJ2-3; D is uncertain. This CDR3 has 14 amino acids. The germline gives CDR1 MDHEN, CDR2 SYDVKM. V was cut by 1 base and J by 0 bases, with 5 bases left in between.

The gene calls are TRBV14 and TRBJ2-7, with 9 positions matching TRBD2. The germline gives CDR1 SGHDN, CDR2 FVKESK. This CDR3 region has 14 residues. With 6 bases clipped from V and 1 base from J, the junction kept 4 bases outside the gene matches. This chain's CDR3 is CASRVSGSSYEQYF. As DNA, the CDR3 is TGTGCCAGCAGGGTTAGCGGGAGTTCCTACGAGCAGTACTTC.

The chain recombines TRBV29-1 with TRBJ2-1; tentatively, D is TRBD1 (7 bases). The germline V gene encodes CDR1 SQVTM and CDR2 ANQGSEA. The CDR3 has 15 amino acids. V dropped 5 bases and J dropped 4 bases, with 18 bases sitting between them. In nucleotides, the CDR3 is TGCAGCGTTTACCAGGGGGGAGGAAAATACAATGAGCAGTTCTTC. As protein: CSVYQGGGKYNEQFF.

The V gene is TRBV9, the J gene TRBJ1-1, with 10 bases matching TRBD1. Germline CDR1 is SGDLS and CDR2 is YYNGEE. The V segment lost 3 bases and the J segment 5 bases; nucleotides outside the gene matches: 4. The CDR3 has 14 amino acids. CDR3 protein: CASSAGTGETEAFF. CDR3 sequence (DNA): TGTGCCAGCAGCGCCGGGACAGGGGAGACTGAAGCTTTCTTT.

The chain combines TRBV7-8 with TRBJ1-1; D perhaps matches TRBD1 (5 bases). V was trimmed by 1 base and J by 4 bases, leaving 16 bases between them. CDR3 length: 16 amino acids. CDR1 and CDR2 from the germline V gene are SGHVS and FQNEAQ. CDR3 residues: CASSLVRGLVSTEAFF. CDR3 nucleotide sequence: TGTGCCAGCAGCTTAGTTCGGGGGTTGGTGAGCACTGAAGCTTTCTTT.